The next 2 T cell receptor beta chains were all read from a single sample in a study of cytomegalovirus exposure and HLA in healthy donors. The PCR made use of 60 Vbeta and 13 Jbeta primers. Some clones are missing from TCRdb's copy, which holds only in-frame ones; the method was immunoSEQ multiplex PCR. Here the sample spans tens of thousands of clones, around 64% being singletons. Input material: PBMCs. All receptors derive from a woman aged 50 to 60 in good health and CMV-seronegative.

The chain uses TRBV27 and TRBJ2-2, with D perhaps TRBD2 (6 bases). Germline CDR1 MNHEY, CDR2 SMNVEV (reference sequence). The germline V and J ends were trimmed by 0 bases and 8 bases, with 10 bases remaining between them. The CDR3 is 14 residues long. This chain's CDR3 is CASSLSGTLGELFF. The CDR3 DNA sequence: TGTGCCAGCAGTTTATCCGGGACTTTGGGGGAGCTGTTTTTT.

The chain recombines TRBV28 with TRBJ2-2, with a possible D match to TRBD1 (5 bases). Germline V gene data show CDR1 as MDHEN and CDR2 as SYDVKM. V lost 7 bases, J lost 3 bases, and 18 bases lay in between. This CDR3 is 16 amino acids long. The CDR3 sequence: CASTMLGQGDTGELFF. The CDR3 bases are TGTGCCAGCACTATGTTGGGCCAGGGCGACACCGGGGAGCTGTTTTTT.